Below, 30 T cell receptor beta chains from the same sample are listed, as sequenced in a study of T cell responses to AZD1222 COVID-19 vaccine. Produced via immunoSEQ multiplex PCR; TCRdb's table is partial and in-frame only. The sample consists of around 88,000 clones, around 88% of them appearing once. The specimen was peripheral blood, collected on day 0 of MenACWY control vaccination. Receptors originate from an adult in good health.

The gene calls are TRBV30 and TRBJ1-3; D is ambiguous. The ends were cut back, 4 bases at V and 4 bases at J, with 5 bases in the middle. Germline V gene sequence: CDR1 GTSNPN, CDR2 SVGIG (reference sequence). CDR3 size: 11 residues. The CDR3 reads CAWTVGNTIYF. The DNA of the CDR3 is TGTGCCTGGACAGTAGGAAACACCATATATTTT. The variable domain in full, completed from reference TRBV30 and TRBJ1-3, reads SQTIHQWPATLVQPVGSPLSLECTVEGTSNPNLYWYRQAAGRGLQLLFYSVGIGQISSEVPQNLSASRPQDRQFILSSKKLLLSDSGFYLCAWTVGNTIYFGEGSWLTVV.

The chain joins TRBV4-2 to TRBJ2-7; no firm D call. The germline V gene has CDR1 LGHNA and CDR2 YNFKEQ. The CDR3 consists of 14 residues. The ends were cut back, 0 bases at V and 0 bases at J, with 6 bases in the middle. CDR3 coding DNA: TGTGCCAGCAGCCAAGAGGGCAGCTCCTACGAGCAGTACTTC. Translation gives CASSQEGSSYEQYF.

The J gene is TRBJ1-4, the V gene TRBV30; 10 bases fit TRBD1. The CDR3 consists of 15 residues. V shed 3 bases, J shed 8 bases, and the junction held 9 bases outside the gene matches. Per germline, CDR1 GTSNPN and CDR2 SVGIG (reference sequence). CDR3 region: CAWSHSGQGSEKLFF. DNA for the CDR3: TGTGCCTGGAGCCACTCGGGACAGGGGTCCGAAAAACTGTTTTTT.

The chain combines TRBV7-8 with TRBJ1-5; a weak D match, TRBD1 (5 bases). The V and J ends lost 5 bases and 6 bases respectively, with 14 bases between them. Germline V gene lookup returns CDR1 SGHVS and CDR2 FQNEAQ. This CDR3 region has 14 residues. CDR3 DNA: TGTGCCAGCAGCCCCGACGGGGCTCGTCAGCCCCAGCATTTT. It encodes CASSPDGARQPQHF. Combining the CDR3 with reference TRBV7-8 and TRBJ1-5 gives the whole variable domain GAGVSQSPRYKVAKRGQDVALRCDPISGHVSLFWYQQALGQGPEFLTYFQNEAQLDKSGLPSDRFFAERPEGSVSTLKIQRTQQEDSAVYLCASSPDGARQPQHFGDGTRLSIL.

The rearrangement joins TRBV7-3 to TRBJ2-2; D is undetermined. V lost 4 bases and J 4 bases, leaving 7 bases between the germline ends. This CDR3 contains 13 residues. Germline values: CDR1 SGHTA, CDR2 FQGTGA. CDR3 residues: CASSSDLTGELFF. The DNA for the CDR3 is TGTGCCAGCAGCTCGGACCTCACCGGGGAGCTGTTTTTT. Based on the CDR3 plus reference TRBV7-3 and TRBJ2-2, the full variable domain is GAGVSQTPSNKVTEKGKYVELRCDPISGHTALYWYRQSLGQGPEFLIYFQGTGAADDSGLPNDRFFAVRPEGSVSTLKIQRTERGDSAVYLCASSSDLTGELFFGEGSRLTVL.

The chain links TRBV5-1 to TRBJ2-3; D is uncertain. Trimming removed 1 base at V and 2 bases at J, with 5 bases between. This CDR3 is 13 amino acids long. Germline-derived CDR1 and CDR2 are SGHRS and YFSETQ. CDR3 sequence reads: CASSLPTTDTQYF. In DNA form, the CDR3 reads TGCGCCAGCAGCTTGCCTACCACAGATACGCAGTATTTT.

The sample holds a few counts of this clone. The chain links TRBV6-2 or TRBV6-3 to TRBJ1-1; the match to TRBD1 covers 7 bases. In germline, CDR1 is MNHEY, CDR2 SVGEGT. This CDR3 contains 13 residues. V trimming: 5 bases; J trimming: 7 bases; junction bases outside the gene matches: 7. In nucleotides, the CDR3 is TGTGCCAGCAGTCACCGACAGGGAATTGAAGCTTTCTTT. Protein: CASSHRQGIEAFF.

The rearrangement links TRBV7-2 to TRBJ1-1; D ambiguous. The V end was cut by 1 base, the J end by 5 bases, with 11 bases between. Germline V lookup: CDR1 SGHTA, CDR2 FQGNSA. The CDR3 contains 14 residues. CDR3 sequence (DNA): TGTGCCAGCAGCTTAGAGTCCCATCGTACTGAAGCTTTCTTT. Protein product: CASSLESHRTEAFF. Full variable domain (rest looked up from reference TRBV7-2 and TRBJ1-1): GAGVSQSPSNKVTEKGKDVELRCDPISGHTALYWYRQSLGQGLEFLIYFQGNSAPDKSGLPSDRFSAERTGGSVSTLTIQRTQQEDSAVYLCASSLESHRTEAFFGQGTRLTVV.

The genes are TRBV7-9 and TRBJ2-1, with D tentatively TRBD2 (6 bases). From germline, CDR1 is SEHNR and CDR2 FQNEAQ (reference sequence). V lost 3 bases, J lost 0 bases, and 9 bases lay in between. CDR3 size: 15 residues. The CDR3 nucleotides are TGTGCCAGCAGCTTGGGGCGGGGCTCCTACAATGAGCAGTTCTTC. This translates into CASSLGRGSYNEQFF.

This clone showed up just once. The chain carries TRBV4-3 and TRBJ1-4; a possible D gene is TRBD1 (5 bases). There are 14 residues in the CDR3. Trimming took 3 bases from V and 3 from J, leaving 8 bases between them. CDR1 is LGHNA, CDR2 YSLEER, per germline. CDR3: CASSHRGSNEKLFF. The CDR3 DNA sequence: TGCGCCAGCAGCCACCGGGGGTCTAATGAAAAACTGTTTTTT.

The chain uses TRBV28 and TRBJ2-5; 7 nucleotides line up with TRBD1. CDR1 and CDR2 (germline): MDHEN, SYDVKM. The CDR3 has 14 amino acids. Unmatched junction bases numbered 8, after V lost 5 bases and J lost 5 bases. The CDR3 region is CASSRQGRGETQYF. The CDR3 nucleotides are TGTGCCAGCAGTAGACAGGGAAGGGGGGAGACCCAGTACTTC.

J is TRBJ2-7 and V is TRBV7-2, with D unclear. Between the trimmed V and J ends, which lost 1 base and 0 bases, there was a span of 13 bases. CDR1 is SGHTA, CDR2 FQGNSA, per germline. The CDR3 has 16 residues. Here the CDR3 reads CASSLDWAESSYEQYF. The CDR3 DNA sequence: TGTGCCAGCAGCTTAGATTGGGCGGAGAGCTCCTACGAGCAGTACTTC. Variable domain in full (rest from reference TRBV7-2 and TRBJ2-7): GAGVSQSPSNKVTEKGKDVELRCDPISGHTALYWYRQSLGQGLEFLIYFQGNSAPDKSGLPSDRFSAERTGGSVSTLTIQRTQQEDSAVYLCASSLDWAESSYEQYFGPGTRLTVT.

The chain couples TRBV12-3 or TRBV12-4 to TRBJ1-3; no clear D. The V and J ends lost 3 bases and 4 bases respectively, with 7 bases between them. The CDR3 is 13 residues long. The CDR3 nucleotides are TGTGCCAGCAGTTTTTTCTCCGGAAACACCATATATTTT. This translates into CASSFFSGNTIYF.

V and J are TRBV6-5 and TRBJ1-2; 7 bases agree with TRBD1. The germline V gene encodes CDR1 MNHEY and CDR2 SVGAGI. J gave up 0 bases and V 8 bases, and 6 bases lay outside the gene matches. This CDR3 region has 14 residues. CDR3 sequence (DNA): TGTGCCAGCCACAGGGGCCAAGCTAACTATGGCTACACCTTC. This gives the protein CASHRGQANYGYTF.

The chain has TRBV19 and TRBJ1-1; 7 nucleotides agree with TRBD1. Germline V CDR1 and CDR2: LNHDA, SQIVND (reference sequence). Trimming at V came to 5 bases and at J to 7 bases, leaving 7 bases not matched to a gene. The CDR3 length is 13 residues. The DNA of the CDR3 is TGTGCCAGTAGTCCTCCGGGACAGATTGAAGCTTTCTTT. It encodes CASSPPGQIEAFF.

The chain uses TRBV19 and TRBJ1-6; maybe TRBD1 (6 bases). Germline loops: CDR1 LNHDA, CDR2 SQIVND (reference sequence). There are 15 residues in the CDR3. Between the trimmed V and J ends, which lost 5 bases and 7 bases, there was a span of 15 bases. The CDR3 region is CASSLTGQGNSPLHF. The CDR3, as DNA: TGTGCCAGTAGTTTGACAGGCCAAGGGAATTCACCCCTCCACTTT.

The chain carries TRBV7-8 and TRBJ2-3; TRBD2 matches at 8 bases. CDR1 is SGHVS and CDR2 is FQNEAQ in the germline V gene. With 3 bases clipped from V and 0 bases from J, the junction kept 5 bases outside the gene matches. The length of the CDR3 is 16 residues. The CDR3 loop reads CASSLSGGHSTDTQYF. For the CDR3, the DNA is TGTGCCAGCAGCTTGAGCGGGGGCCACAGCACAGATACGCAGTATTTT.

This clone was picked up one time. The chain combines TRBV7-9 with TRBJ2-7; TRBD2 might be the D (6 bases). The CDR3 contains 14 residues. V lost 3 bases and J lost 2, with 11 bases in between. Germline-derived CDR1 and CDR2 are SEHNR and FQNEAQ (reference sequence). The CDR3 coding sequence is TGTGCCAGCAGCTTTCGGGACTTTACCTACGAGCAGTACTTC. Translating it yields CASSFRDFTYEQYF.

V gene TRBV25-1 combines with J gene TRBJ2-7; 7 nucleotides align to TRBD2. J gave up 3 bases and V 7 bases, and 12 bases lay outside the gene matches. The CDR3 extends over 15 amino acids. Germline V gene sequence: CDR1 MGHDK, CDR2 SYGVNS. The DNA of the CDR3 is TGTGCCAGCAACACGGGAGGAAGGAGGGACTACGAGCAGTACTTC. This translates into CASNTGGRRDYEQYF.

The V and J genes are TRBV4-3 and TRBJ2-2; weak D call: TRBD1 (6 bases). The V end was cut by 0 bases, the J end by 7 bases, with 15 bases between. The CDR3 sequence is 16 residues long. Germline V gene data show CDR1 as LGHNA and CDR2 as YSLEER. The CDR3 DNA reads as TGCGCCAGCAGCCAAGATTTAAGACAGGTCGGCGGGGAGCTGTTTTTT. This translates into CASSQDLRQVGGELFF.

This rearrangement joins TRBV11-3 to TRBJ2-5, with TRBD1 matching over 7 bases. Germline lookup yields CDR1 SGHNT and CDR2 YENEEA. V shed 1 base and J 5 bases; nucleotides not matched to a gene: 7. This CDR3 has 15 amino acids. The CDR3 sequence is CASSLGGQRMETQYF. The CDR3 DNA reads as TGTGCCAGCAGCTTAGGGGGACAGAGAATGGAGACCCAGTACTTC.

J is TRBJ1-2 and V is TRBV27; D possibly corresponds to TRBD1 (5 bases). Germline assignment: CDR1 MNHEY and CDR2 SMNVEV (reference sequence). Trimming removed 11 bases from V and 6 bases from J, with 28 bases in between. The CDR3 consists of 16 residues. The CDR3 DNA reads TGTGCCGGAGAACATCGCGACAGTTCTGTACATAATGGCTACACCTTC. It codes for CAGEHRDSSVHNGYTF.

The V gene is TRBV2, the J gene TRBJ2-1; D is unclear. Germline V lookup: CDR1 SNHLY, CDR2 FYNNEI. The CDR3 has 15 amino acids. V gave up 4 bases and J gave up 0 bases, with 10 bases separating them. The chain's CDR3 is CASSVEVSSYNEQFF. The CDR3 DNA reads as TGTGCCAGCAGTGTAGAGGTATCCTCCTACAATGAGCAGTTCTTC.

V usage is TRBV24-1 and J usage is TRBJ1-1; D not certain. V gave up 0 bases and J gave up 1 base, with 5 bases separating them. CDR1 is KGHDR and CDR2 is SFDVKD in the germline V gene. The CDR3 extends over 14 amino acids. In DNA form, the CDR3 reads TGTGCCACCAGTGATTTGGATGCGAACACTGAAGCTTTCTTT. Translated, it gives CATSDLDANTEAFF.

The rearrangement links TRBV6-5 to TRBJ1-2; D unresolved. The CDR3 has 12 amino acids. CDR1 and CDR2 from the germline V gene are MNHEY and SVGAGI. Trimming removed 7 bases from V and 6 bases from J, with 12 bases in between. CDR3 bases: TGTGCCAGCATCCCATACTTCGATGGCTACACCTTC. As protein: CASIPYFDGYTF.

V and J are TRBV29-1 and TRBJ1-4, with TRBD1 as a possible D gene (5 bases). The CDR3 runs 11 residues. Germline V gene sequence: CDR1 SQVTM, CDR2 ANQGSEA. Trimming stripped 6 bases from V and 7 bases from J, with 9 bases between. CDR3 in DNA: TGCAGCGTGGATGACAGTGAAAAACTGTTTTTT. Amino acid sequence: CSVDDSEKLFF.

V gene TRBV14 combines with J gene TRBJ2-3; tentative D call: TRBD2 (6 bases). CDR1 and CDR2 (germline): SGHDN, FVKESK. The CDR3 has 14 residues. The V gene lost 5 bases and the J gene lost 0 bases, with 9 bases spanning the gap. The CDR3 nucleotides read TGTGCCAGCAGCGGGGGGATAAGCACAGATACGCAGTATTTT. It is translated as CASSGGISTDTQYF.

The chain joins TRBV6-1 to TRBJ2-3; TRBD2 agrees at 9 bases. The trim removed 3 bases at V and 4 bases at J, leaving 5 bases unmatched. This CDR3 has 15 residues. The germline gives CDR1 MNHNS, CDR2 SASEGT. CDR3 loop: CASSERVAGADTQYF. CDR3 DNA: TGTGCCAGCAGTGAGCGAGTAGCGGGGGCAGATACGCAGTATTTT.

The V gene is TRBV4-1, the J gene TRBJ1-2; a weak D match, TRBD1 (5 bases). The length of the CDR3 is 16 residues. Germline values: CDR1 MGHRA, CDR2 YSYEKL. The V gene lost 1 base and the J gene lost 4 bases, with 16 bases spanning the gap. In nucleotides, the CDR3 is TGCGCCAGCAGCCAAGTCCTATCCCTCGGGGGCTATGGCTACACCTTC. Its translation: CASSQVLSLGGYGYTF.

The rearrangement uses TRBV29-1 and TRBJ1-1; D is unclear. Germline loops: CDR1 SQVTM, CDR2 ANQGSEA. Trimming stripped 4 bases from V and 1 base from J, with 10 bases between. This CDR3 contains 13 residues. As DNA, the CDR3 is TGCAGCGTTGGAAGGGAAGGGAACACTGAAGCTTTCTTT. It yields the protein CSVGREGNTEAFF.